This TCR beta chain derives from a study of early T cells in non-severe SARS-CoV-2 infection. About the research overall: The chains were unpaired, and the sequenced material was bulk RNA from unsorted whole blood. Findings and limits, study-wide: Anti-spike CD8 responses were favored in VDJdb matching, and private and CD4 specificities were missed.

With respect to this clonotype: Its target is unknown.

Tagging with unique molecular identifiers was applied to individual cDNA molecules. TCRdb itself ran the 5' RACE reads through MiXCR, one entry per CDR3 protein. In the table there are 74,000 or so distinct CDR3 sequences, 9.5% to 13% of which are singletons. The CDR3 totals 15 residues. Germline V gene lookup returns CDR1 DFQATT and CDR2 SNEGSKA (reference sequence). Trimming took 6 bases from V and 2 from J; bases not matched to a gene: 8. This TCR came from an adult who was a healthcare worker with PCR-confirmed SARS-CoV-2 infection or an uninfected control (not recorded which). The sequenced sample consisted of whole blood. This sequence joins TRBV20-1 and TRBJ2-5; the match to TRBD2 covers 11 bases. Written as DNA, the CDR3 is TGCAGTGCGCTGACTAGCGGGGAGCTTCAAGAGACCCAGTACTTC. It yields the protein CSALTSGELQETQYF.